This T cell receptor beta chain was identified during a study of T cell responses to AZD1222 COVID-19 vaccine. The V end was cut by 4 bases, the J end by 5 bases, with 17 bases between. Per the germline V gene, CDR1 is LGHDT and CDR2 is YNNKEL (reference sequence). The CDR3 totals 15 residues. With regard to this clone: Its cognate antigen is unknown.

Profiled with immunoSEQ multiplex PCR; TCRdb holds only in-frame clones, not every one. The table records 29,000 or so clones, over 90% of them present only once. Study results and caveats: Scientists sampled the repertoires only once the peak T cell response had passed. Females outnumbered males among donors, who were mostly white British; clonal diversity was possibly underestimated.

The material was peripheral blood, obtained on day 0 of AZD1222 vaccination. The V and J genes are TRBV3-1 (or the pseudogene TRBV3-2) and TRBJ1-1; D call uncertain. This TCR was recovered from an adult in good health. CDR3 sequence: CASSPSTAKRTEAFF. Written as DNA, the CDR3 is TGTGCCAGCAGCCCAAGCACGGCAAAGAGGACTGAAGCTTTCTTT.